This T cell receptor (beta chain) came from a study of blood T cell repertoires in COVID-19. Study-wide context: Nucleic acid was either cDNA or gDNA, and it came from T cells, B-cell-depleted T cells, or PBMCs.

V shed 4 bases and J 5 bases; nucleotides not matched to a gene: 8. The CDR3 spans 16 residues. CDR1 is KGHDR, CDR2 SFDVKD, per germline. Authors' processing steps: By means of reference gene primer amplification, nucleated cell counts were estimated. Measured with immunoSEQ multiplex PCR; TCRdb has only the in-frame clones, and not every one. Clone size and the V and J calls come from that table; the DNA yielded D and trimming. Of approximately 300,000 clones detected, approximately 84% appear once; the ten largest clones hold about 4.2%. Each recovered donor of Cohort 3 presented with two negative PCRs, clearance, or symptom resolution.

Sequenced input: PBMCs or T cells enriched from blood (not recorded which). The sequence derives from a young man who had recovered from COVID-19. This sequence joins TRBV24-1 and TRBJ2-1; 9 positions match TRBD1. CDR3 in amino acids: CATSEAGTGMDNEQFF. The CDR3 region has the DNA TGTGCCACCAGTGAAGCCGGGACAGGGATGGACAATGAGCAGTTCTTC.